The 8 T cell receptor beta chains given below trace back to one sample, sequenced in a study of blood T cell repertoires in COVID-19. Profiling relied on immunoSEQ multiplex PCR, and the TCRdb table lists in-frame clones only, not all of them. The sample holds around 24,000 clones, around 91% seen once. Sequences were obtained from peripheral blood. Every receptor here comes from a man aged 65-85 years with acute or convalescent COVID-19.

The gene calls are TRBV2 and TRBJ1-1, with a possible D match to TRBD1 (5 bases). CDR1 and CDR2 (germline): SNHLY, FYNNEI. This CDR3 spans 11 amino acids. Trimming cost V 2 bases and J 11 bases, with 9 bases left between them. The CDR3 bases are TGTGCCAGCAGTGAACAGGGTCGGGCTTTCTTT. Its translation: CASSEQGRAFF.

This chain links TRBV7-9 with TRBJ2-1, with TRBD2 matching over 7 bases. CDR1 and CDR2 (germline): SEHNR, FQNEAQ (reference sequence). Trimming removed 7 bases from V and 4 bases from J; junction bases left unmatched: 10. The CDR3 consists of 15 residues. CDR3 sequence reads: CASTRWAGEYNEQFF. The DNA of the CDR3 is TGTGCCAGCACCCGTTGGGCGGGAGAGTACAATGAGCAGTTCTTC.

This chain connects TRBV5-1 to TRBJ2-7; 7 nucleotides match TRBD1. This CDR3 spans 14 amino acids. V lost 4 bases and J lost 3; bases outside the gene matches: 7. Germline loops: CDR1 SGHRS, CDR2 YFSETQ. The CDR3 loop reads CASSRDRVSYEQYF. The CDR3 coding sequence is TGCGCCAGCAGCCGTGACAGGGTAAGCTACGAGCAGTACTTC.

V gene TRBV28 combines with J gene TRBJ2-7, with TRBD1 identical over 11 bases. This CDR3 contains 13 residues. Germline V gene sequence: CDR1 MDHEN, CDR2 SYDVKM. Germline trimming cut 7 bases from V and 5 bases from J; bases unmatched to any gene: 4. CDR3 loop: CASIADRGHEQYF. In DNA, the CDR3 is TGTGCCAGCATCGCGGACAGGGGGCACGAGCAGTACTTC.

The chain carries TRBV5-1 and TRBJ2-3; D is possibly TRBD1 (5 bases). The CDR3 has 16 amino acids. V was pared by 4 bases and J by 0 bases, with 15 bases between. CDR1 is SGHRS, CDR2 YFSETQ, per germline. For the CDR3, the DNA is TGCGCCAGCAGCACCCGACAGACCTCAAGCACAGATACGCAGTATTTT. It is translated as CASSTRQTSSTDTQYF.

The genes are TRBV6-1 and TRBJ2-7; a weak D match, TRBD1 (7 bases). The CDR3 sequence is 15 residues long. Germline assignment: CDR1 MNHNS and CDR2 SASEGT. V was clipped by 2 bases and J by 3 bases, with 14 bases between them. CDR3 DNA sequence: TGTGCCAGCAGTGAACGCAGGGGGGCTAACTACGAGCAGTACTTC. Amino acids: CASSERRGANYEQYF.

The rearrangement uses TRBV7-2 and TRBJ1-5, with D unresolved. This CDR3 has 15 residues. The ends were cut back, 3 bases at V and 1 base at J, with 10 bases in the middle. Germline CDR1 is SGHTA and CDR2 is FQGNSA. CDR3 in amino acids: CASSFTVGSNQPQHF. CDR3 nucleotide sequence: TGTGCCAGCAGCTTCACGGTCGGGAGCAATCAGCCCCAGCATTTT.

The CDR3 protein is CASSFGSSGRADTQYF. In DNA form, the CDR3 reads TGTGCCAGCAGCTTTGGCAGTAGCGGGAGAGCAGATACGCAGTATTTT. The chain carries TRBV7-3 and TRBJ2-3; 9 bases are shared with TRBD2. The CDR3 contains 16 residues. Germline trimming cut 3 bases from V and 4 bases from J; bases unmatched to any gene: 8. Germline loops: CDR1 SGHTA, CDR2 FQGTGA.